These 24 T cell receptor beta chains were sequenced from one sample in a study of T cells in Graves' hyperthyroidism and ophthalmopathy. Amplification targeted TCR beta CDR3 regions from RNA transcripts. First-round RT-PCR with HTBI primers amplified the TCR CDR3 region. TCRdb redid the calling of the multiplex PCR reads with MiXCR, one entry per CDR3 protein. The table records roughly 750,000 distinct CDR3 sequences, less than 20% of them present only once. Material: blood. The receptors stem from a man aged 18 to 35 with Graves' hyperthyroidism.

The chain joins TRBV28 to TRBJ1-1; a weak D match, TRBD1 (6 bases). V dropped 5 bases and J dropped 4 bases, with 23 bases sitting between them. This CDR3 has 17 residues. In germline, CDR1 is MDHEN, CDR2 SYDVKM. CDR3 protein: CASSPGGGGGWGTEAFF. The CDR3 coding sequence is TGTGCCAGCAGTCCCGGGGGGGGGGGGGGCTGGGGCACTGAAGCTTTCTTT.

This chain connects TRBV28 to TRBJ2-7; D not certain. The CDR3 contains 14 residues. V was pared by 8 bases and J by 2 bases, with 16 bases between. Germline lookup yields CDR1 MDHEN and CDR2 SYDVKM. This CDR3 is CASRPLAQAYEQYF. The CDR3, as DNA: TGTGCCAGCCGTCCCCTGGCGCAGGCCTACGAGCAGTACTTC.

This clonotype came up a few times. The chain uses TRBV7-9 and TRBJ2-1; TRBD2 aligns across 7 bases. CDR3 length: 13 amino acids. J lost 7 bases, V lost 6 bases, and 6 bases had no gene match. Germline V gives CDR1 SEHNR, CDR2 FQNEAQ (reference sequence). The CDR3 DNA reads TGTGCCAGCAGTCAAAGCGGGGCGAATGAGCAGTTCTTC. Translating gives CASSQSGANEQFF.

This chain links TRBV15 with TRBJ1-4, with 7 positions matching TRBD1. The CDR3 runs 16 residues. CDR1 LNHNV and CDR2 YYDKDF come from the germline V gene (reference sequence). Losses at the gene ends were 0 bases for V and 4 bases for J; bases not matched to a gene: 5. The CDR3 coding sequence is TGTGCCACCAGCAGAGATGGGACAGCGCTTAATGAAAAACTGTTTTTT. It yields the protein CATSRDGTALNEKLFF.

This clonotype was counted between two and nine times. The chain carries TRBV20-1 and TRBJ2-2, with 10 bases identical to TRBD2. The CDR3 extends over 17 amino acids. CDR1 is DFQATT, CDR2 SNEGSKA, per germline (reference sequence). The J segment lost 5 bases and the V segment lost 0 bases, leaving 9 bases of the junction unmatched. CDR3 in DNA: TGCAGTGCTAGAGATCCTGGACTAGCGGAGTGGACCGGGGAGCTGTTTTTT. This encodes CSARDPGLAEWTGELFF.

This clonotype was counted ten times or more. The chain couples TRBV28 to TRBJ2-5; D gene unclear. The ends were cut back, 8 bases at V and 5 bases at J, with 12 bases in the middle. The CDR3 runs 12 residues. The germline gives CDR1 MDHEN, CDR2 SYDVKM. In DNA, the CDR3 is TGTGCCAGCGCCGAGGTGGCGGAGACCCAGTACTTC. This sequence encodes CASAEVAETQYF.

This clonotype came up many times. The genes are TRBV28 and TRBJ1-2; TRBD1 might be the D (6 bases). CDR3 length: 12 amino acids. Trimming removed 4 bases at V and 8 bases at J, with 11 bases between. Germline V gives CDR1 MDHEN, CDR2 SYDVKM. The CDR3 nucleotides read TGTGCCAGCAGTTCGGACAGTCGCGGCTACACCTTC. The encoded protein is CASSSDSRGYTF.

This clonotype was seen repeatedly, ten times or more. The chain joins TRBV20-1 to TRBJ2-5; 8 bases fit TRBD2. Germline lookup yields CDR1 DFQATT and CDR2 SNEGSKA (reference sequence). CDR3 length equals 13 residues. J was trimmed by 1 base and V by 4 bases; bases with no gene match: 2. CDR3 sequence (DNA): TGCAGTGCTATTAGCGGGATCCAAGAGACCCAGTACTTC. Protein sequence: CSAISGIQETQYF.

This clonotype was found many times. The chain links TRBV20-1 to TRBJ1-5; 9 nucleotides agree with TRBD1. V trimming: 0 bases; J trimming: 0 bases; junction bases outside the gene matches: 3. CDR3 size: 16 residues. The germline gives CDR1 DFQATT, CDR2 SNEGSKA (reference sequence). The DNA of the CDR3 is TGCAGTGCTAGAGATGACAGGGGGGATAGCAATCAGCCCCAGCATTTT. As protein: CSARDDRGDSNQPQHF.

This clonotype was seen a few times. Compared with germline, one end of the junction differs, possibly owing to a read error. This rearrangement joins TRBV9 to TRBJ2-7; D is unclear. Germline V lookup: CDR1 SGDLS, CDR2 YYNGEE. The CDR3 consists of 14 residues. The CDR3 here is CASSVDAQTHEQCF. The DNA for the CDR3 is TGTGCCAGCAGCGTAGATGCCCAGACCCACGAGCAGTGCTTC.

CDR3 sequence reads: CSVPDDRVHETQYF. The DNA of the CDR3 is TGCAGCGTTCCCGATGACAGGGTACACGAGACCCAGTACTTC. J is TRBJ2-5 and V is TRBV29-1; the match to TRBD1 covers 7 bases. The V segment lost 5 bases and the J segment 5 bases; nucleotides outside the gene matches: 11. From germline, CDR1 is SQVTM and CDR2 ANQGSEA. The CDR3 runs to 14 residues.

In this sample, this clonotype turned up many times. The chain couples TRBV7-8 to TRBJ2-3; D is uncertain. V lost 3 bases and J 4 bases, leaving 14 bases between the germline ends. CDR1 and CDR2 from the germline V gene are SGHVS and FQNEAQ. The CDR3 consists of 15 residues. CDR3 region: CASSLDGSSPDTQYF. In DNA, the CDR3 is TGTGCCAGCAGCTTGGATGGCTCGTCCCCAGATACGCAGTATTTT. The complete variable domain, with remaining parts taken from reference TRBV7-8 and TRBJ2-3, reads GAGVSQSPRYKVAKRGQDVALRCDPISGHVSLFWYQQALGQGPEFLTYFQNEAQLDKSGLPSDRFFAERPEGSVSTLKIQRTQQEDSAVYLCASSLDGSSPDTQYFGPGTRLTVL.

Only a few counts were recorded for this clonotype. J is TRBJ2-3 and V is TRBV20-1, with 7 bases lining up with TRBD2. CDR1 is DFQATT, CDR2 SNEGSKA, per germline (reference sequence). V trimming: 0 bases; J trimming: 4 bases; junction bases outside the gene matches: 10. There are 16 residues in the CDR3. The DNA of the CDR3 is TGCAGTGCTAGAGATCTTACCCTAGCGGCCCCAGATACGCAGTATTTT. Residues: CSARDLTLAAPDTQYF.

The sample holds a few counts of this clonotype. The rearrangement links TRBV9 to TRBJ2-7, with D tentatively TRBD2 (7 bases). The germline V gene encodes CDR1 SGDLS and CDR2 YYNGEE. The ends were cut back, 4 bases at V and 0 bases at J, with 14 bases in the middle. CDR3 size: 15 residues. The DNA of the CDR3 is TGTGCCAGCAGCCCCTGGGGGGGCGGCTCCTACGAGCAGTACTTC. It encodes CASSPWGGGSYEQYF.

The sample holds many counts of this clonotype. The chain recombines TRBV20-1 with TRBJ2-5; 9 nucleotides match TRBD2. The CDR3 is made up of 12 amino acids. Per germline, CDR1 DFQATT and CDR2 SNEGSKA (reference sequence). V lost 1 base, J lost 9 bases, and 3 bases stayed unmatched. The CDR3 reads CSARGGGAAQYF. The CDR3 region has the DNA TGCAGTGCTAGAGGCGGGGGGGCGGCCCAGTACTTC.

This chain connects TRBV30 to TRBJ1-5; possibly TRBD1 for D (5 bases). The germline V gene encodes CDR1 GTSNPN and CDR2 SVGIG (reference sequence). The CDR3 runs to 13 residues. V shed 0 bases and J shed 5 bases, with 8 bases lying between them. In DNA, the CDR3 is TGTGCCTGGAGTGTAGGAGGGGATCAGCCCCAGCATTTT. This gives the protein CAWSVGGDQPQHF.

The V call is TRBV5-5, the J call TRBJ2-7, with D unclear. The CDR3 is made up of 15 amino acids. Germline CDR1 and CDR2: SGHKS and YYEKEE (reference sequence). V was pared by 0 bases and J by 2 bases, with 12 bases between. The CDR3 loop reads CASSLGRTRAYEQYF. CDR3 nucleotide sequence: TGTGCCAGCAGCTTGGGACGAACCCGAGCCTACGAGCAGTACTTC.

In its sample, this clonotype was seen a few times. The chain has TRBV2 and TRBJ1-6; 9 bases are shared with TRBD1. This CDR3 has 18 amino acids. CDR1 and CDR2 (germline): SNHLY, FYNNEI. After removal of 0 bases from V and 9 bases from J, the junction contained 12 bases not matched to a gene. The chain's CDR3 is CASSEAWTGAQVISPLHF. The CDR3 bases are TGTGCCAGCAGTGAAGCCTGGACAGGGGCCCAAGTAATTTCACCCCTCCACTTT.

A remark on this clonotype: A much more abundant neighbour one base away suggests this may be a read error. The chain is built from TRBV5-1 and TRBJ1-1, with 9 nucleotides matching TRBD1. Germline CDR1 reads SGHRS; CDR2 reads YFSETQ. The CDR3 has 15 amino acids. DNA for the CDR3: TGCACCAGCAGCCGAACCCCGGGACAGGGCATTGAAGCTTTCTTT. It is translated as CTSSRTPGQGIEAFF. The full variable domain, in which reference TRBV5-1 and TRBJ1-1 provide the parts outside the CDR3, is KAGVTQTPRYLIKTRGQQVTLSCSPISGHRSVSWYQQTPGQGLQFLFEYFSETQRNKGNFPGRFSGRQFSNSRSEMNVSTLELGDSALYLCTSSRTPGQGIEAFFGQGTRLTVV.

This clonotype was observed at least ten times. The rearrangement links TRBV5-1 to TRBJ2-1; TRBD2 matches at 9 bases. CDR3 length: 15 amino acids. Germline trimming cut 1 base from V and 5 bases from J; bases unmatched to any gene: 4. Per germline, CDR1 SGHRS and CDR2 YFSETQ. CDR3 coding DNA: TGCGCCAGCAGCTTGAGACTAGCGGCCGACAATGAGCAGTTCTTC. It yields the protein CASSLRLAADNEQFF.

With respect to this clonotype: One junction end disagrees with the germline gene, perhaps due to a read error. The V gene is TRBV5-6, the J gene TRBJ2-1, with D uncertain. This CDR3 contains 12 residues. Per the germline V gene, CDR1 is SGHDT and CDR2 is YYEEEE. The CDR3 spells CASGASYNERFF. The CDR3 region has the DNA TGTGCCAGCGGCGCGTCCTACAATGAGCGGTTCTTC. The variable domain in full, with the rest retrieved from reference TRBV5-6 and TRBJ2-1, is DAGVTQSPTHLIKTRGQQVTLRCSPKSGHDTVSWYQQALGQGPQFIFQYYEEEERQRGNFPDRFSGHQFPNYSSELNVNALLLGDSALYLCASGASYNERFFGPGTRLTVL.

The V gene is TRBV24-1, the J gene TRBJ1-5; D is perhaps TRBD1 (5 bases). The V and J ends lost 11 bases and 6 bases respectively, with 10 bases between them. The CDR3 spans 11 residues. Per the germline V gene, CDR1 is KGHDR and CDR2 is SFDVKD. CDR3 nucleotide sequence: TGTGCCATCCCGGGACTTCAGCCCCAGCATTTT. Residues: CAIPGLQPQHF.

The V gene is TRBV30, the J gene TRBJ2-1; TRBD2 matches at 12 bases. V lost 5 bases and J lost 5; bases outside the gene matches: 7. Germline V gives CDR1 GTSNPN, CDR2 SVGIG (reference sequence). This CDR3 region has 15 residues. CDR3 sequence: CAWSPLAGGHNEQFF. In DNA form, the CDR3 reads TGTGCCTGGTCCCCCCTAGCGGGAGGGCACAATGAGCAGTTCTTC.

The genes are TRBV7-2 and TRBJ1-4, with D possibly TRBD1 on 5 matching bases. This CDR3 has 15 residues. Trimming took 6 bases from V and 1 from J, leaving 12 bases between them. Looked up from germline, CDR1 is SGHTA and CDR2 is FQGNSA. CDR3 nucleotides: TGTGCCAGCAGAGAAACGGGGGGAACTAATGAAAAACTGTTTTTT. Amino acids: CASRETGGTNEKLFF.